This T cell receptor beta chain is from a study of T cells in Graves' hyperthyroidism and ophthalmopathy. Germline CDR1 and CDR2: ENHRY and SYGVKD. The CDR3 consists of 11 residues. V lost 4 bases to trimming and J lost 1 base, with 0 bases between them. RNA transcripts yielded amplified TCR beta CDR3 regions. The study used the HTBI primer set for a first-round RT-PCR of the TCR CDR3. TCRdb processed the multiplex PCR reads anew with MiXCR; each CDR3 protein has one entry. The sample has approximately 400,000 distinct CDR3 sequences, around 14% seen once. The TCR comes from an older woman with Graves' hyperthyroidism. The gene calls are TRBV10-3 and TRBJ2-3; D not certain. Sequenced sample: blood. The CDR3 nucleotides are TGTGCCATCAGTGGCACAGATACGCAGTATTTT. It is translated as CAISGTDTQYF.